These 22 T cell receptor beta chains were all obtained from the same sample, sequenced in a study of cytomegalovirus exposure and HLA in healthy donors. The PCR ran on 60 Vbeta and 13 Jbeta primers. Sequenced by immunoSEQ multiplex PCR; TCRdb stores in-frame clones only, minus some. The sample gives 98,000 or so clones, 60% to 85% of which show up once; about a sixth is in the top ten. Sequenced material: PBMCs. The receptors originated from a man aged 55 to 69 in good health and CMV-seropositive.

This chain links TRBV9 with TRBJ2-5; 7 nucleotides match TRBD1. The length of the CDR3 is 24 residues. Germline trimming cut 5 bases from V and 5 bases from J; bases unmatched to any gene: 39. Germline assignment: CDR1 SGDLS and CDR2 YYNGEE. The CDR3 loop reads CASRGGGRPKLGQSSTQELETQYF. In nucleotides, the CDR3 is TGTGCCAGCAGAGGCGGTGGAAGGCCGAAACTGGGACAGTCGAGCACCCAAGAGTTGGAGACCCAGTACTTC.

The chain carries TRBV15 and TRBJ1-3; D is unresolved. The germline gives CDR1 LNHNV, CDR2 YYDKDF (reference sequence). Trimming left V 5 bases short and J 4 bases short, with 9 bases between. This CDR3 has 13 residues. The CDR3: CATSSAGGNTIYF. As DNA, the CDR3 is TGTGCCACCAGCTCAGCGGGCGGAAACACCATATATTTT.

This clone has just one count. This chain joins TRBV10-3 and TRBJ2-5; D unresolved. Per the germline V gene, CDR1 is ENHRY and CDR2 is SYGVKD. This CDR3 contains 11 residues. The V gene lost 8 bases and the J gene lost 11 bases, with 15 bases spanning the gap. The CDR3: CAISSVVEQYF. The DNA of the CDR3 is TGTGCCATCTCATCCGTCGTGGAGCAGTACTTC.

V gene TRBV28 combines with J gene TRBJ2-3; 9 bases match TRBD1. The CDR3 consists of 15 residues. Looked up from germline, CDR1 is MDHEN and CDR2 is SYDVKM. The V segment lost 6 bases and the J segment 1 base; nucleotides outside the gene matches: 5. This chain's CDR3 is CASSGRDRGTDTQYF. CDR3 bases: TGTGCCAGCAGCGGGCGGGACAGGGGCACAGATACGCAGTATTTT.

The chain has TRBV5-1 and TRBJ2-3, with 11 nucleotides matching TRBD1. V shed 4 bases, J shed 4 bases, and the junction held 5 bases outside the gene matches. In germline, CDR1 is SGHRS, CDR2 YFSETQ. The CDR3 is 15 amino acids. The CDR3 sequence is CASSGGTGGADTQYF. The DNA of the CDR3 is TGCGCCAGCAGCGGAGGGACAGGGGGGGCAGATACGCAGTATTTT.

J is TRBJ1-2 and V is TRBV6-5; TRBD1 is a possible D gene (5 bases). Germline CDR1 and CDR2: MNHEY and SVGAGI. There are 14 residues in the CDR3. The V end was cut by 6 bases, the J end by 0 bases, with 11 bases between. CDR3 loop: CASSRGGANYGYTF. The CDR3 nucleotides read TGTGCCAGCAGCCGGGGAGGGGCTAACTATGGCTACACCTTC.

This clone has ten or more counts. The chain employs TRBV28 and TRBJ2-5, with unresolved D. V lost 4 bases, J lost 1 base, and 10 bases lay in between. Germline lookup yields CDR1 MDHEN and CDR2 SYDVKM. CDR3 length: 14 residues. The CDR3 nucleotides read TGTGCCAGCAGTTCCCGACTGCGCCAAGAGACCCAGTACTTC. It translates to CASSSRLRQETQYF.

CDR3 DNA sequence: TGTGCCAGCAGGACATCAACCGGTGGATATGGCTACACCTTC. Residues: CASRTSTGGYGYTF. The chain has TRBV6-5 and TRBJ1-2, with D unresolved. The germline V gene encodes CDR1 MNHEY and CDR2 SVGAGI. This CDR3 is 14 amino acids long. Trimming took 6 bases from V and 5 from J, leaving 16 bases between them.

The chain combines TRBV7-8 with TRBJ1-2; D perhaps matches TRBD1 (5 bases). CDR1 and CDR2 from the germline V gene are SGHVS and FQNEAQ. V shed 5 bases and J shed 8 bases, with 15 bases lying between them. The CDR3 contains 13 residues. CDR3: CASSPSGGEGYTF. The CDR3 DNA sequence: TGTGCCAGCAGCCCCTCTGGAGGGGAAGGCTACACCTTC.

The chain has TRBV5-6 and TRBJ2-2; D is unclear. The CDR3 consists of 16 residues. The V end lost 7 bases, the J end lost 0 bases, and 16 bases lay between the germline ends. Germline-derived CDR1 and CDR2 are SGHDT and YYEEEE. The CDR3 DNA reads TGTGCCAGCTCTCGTACCTCAGGAACGAACACCGGGGAGCTGTTTTTT. Translating it yields CASSRTSGTNTGELFF.

This clone was seen only a few times. This rearrangement joins TRBV7-9 to TRBJ1-1; weak D call: TRBD1 (5 bases). Germline V CDR1 and CDR2: SEHNR, FQNEAQ (reference sequence). The CDR3 has 13 amino acids. Trimming left V 7 bases short and J 5 bases short, with 14 bases between. The CDR3 DNA reads as TGTGCCAGCAACCAGGGCGGGATGACTGAAGCTTTCTTT. Its protein product is CASNQGGMTEAFF.

This chain links TRBV6-1 with TRBJ1-5, with 7 bases identical to TRBD1. The CDR3 has 15 residues. Germline loops: CDR1 MNHNS, CDR2 SASEGT. Trimming at V came to 4 bases and at J to 4 bases, leaving 7 bases not matched to a gene. The CDR3 sequence: CASSVGTAGNQPQHF. CDR3 sequence (DNA): TGTGCCAGCAGTGTCGGGACAGCGGGTAATCAGCCCCAGCATTTT.

This chain joins TRBV29-1 and TRBJ2-7, with D possibly being TRBD1 (6 bases). Germline V gene data show CDR1 as SQVTM and CDR2 as ANQGSEA. The CDR3 sequence is 13 residues long. V was clipped by 7 bases and J by 2 bases, with 15 bases between them. CDR3 residues: CSAVTGATYEQYF. CDR3 bases: TGCAGCGCCGTGACAGGAGCCACCTACGAGCAGTACTTC.

The J gene is TRBJ1-4, the V gene TRBV29-1; possibly TRBD1 for D (5 bases). V lost 7 bases to trimming and J lost 6 bases, with 12 bases between them. This CDR3 has 12 residues. CDR1 is SQVTM, CDR2 ANQGSEA, per germline. CDR3 DNA: TGCAGCGGACACGCGGGGGATGAAAAACTGTTTTTT. It yields the protein CSGHAGDEKLFF. The full variable domain, in which reference TRBV29-1 and TRBJ1-4 provide the parts outside the CDR3, is SAVISQKPSRDICQRGTSLTIQCQVDSQVTMMFWYRQQPGQSLTLIATANQGSEATYESGFVIDKFPISRPNLTFSTLTVSNMSPEDSSIYLCSGHAGDEKLFFGSGTQLSVL.

This clone was counted only a few times. Being one base from a much bigger clone, this may be a read error. This chain joins TRBV7-9 and TRBJ1-4; D is ambiguous. In germline, CDR1 is SEHNR, CDR2 FQNEAQ (reference sequence). The CDR3 runs 16 residues. V lost 0 bases and J 0 bases, leaving 8 bases between the germline ends. The CDR3 sequence: CASSLALGATNEKLFF. In DNA, the CDR3 is TGTGCCAGCAGCTTAGCGCTCGGTGCAACTAATGAAAAACTGTTTTTT.

The rearrangement uses TRBV9 and TRBJ1-5; no reliable D call. Trimming took off 4 bases at V and 0 bases at J, with 11 bases between the two ends. The CDR3 spans 15 residues. Germline CDR1 and CDR2: SGDLS and YYNGEE. The CDR3 reads CASSPRDISNQPQHF. The CDR3 coding sequence is TGTGCCAGCAGCCCCAGAGACATTAGCAATCAGCCCCAGCATTTT.

The J gene is TRBJ1-4, the V gene TRBV29-1; TRBD1 aligns across 7 bases. With V trimmed by 3 bases and J by 7 bases, 8 bases remained unmatched. The CDR3 has 14 residues. Germline assignment: CDR1 SQVTM and CDR2 ANQGSEA. The CDR3 reads CSVDKTGMGEKLFF. The DNA of the CDR3 is TGCAGCGTTGACAAGACAGGGATGGGTGAAAAACTGTTTTTT.

The gene calls are TRBV7-8 and TRBJ1-6, with TRBD1 as a possible D gene (5 bases). Germline CDR1 reads SGHVS; CDR2 reads FQNEAQ. Trimming cost V 2 bases and J 4 bases, with 18 bases left between them. CDR3 length: 18 amino acids. The CDR3 DNA follows: TGTGCCAGCAGCTTAATTTCAGGGCTGGGCCGATATAATTCACCCCTCCACTTT. It is translated as CASSLISGLGRYNSPLHF.

In nucleotides, the CDR3 is TGTGCCAGCAGCCCACTAGCGGGTGTTAGCACAGATACGCAGTATTTT. Translated, it gives CASSPLAGVSTDTQYF. The V gene is TRBV5-6, the J gene TRBJ2-3; 9 bases match TRBD2. Germline V gives CDR1 SGHDT, CDR2 YYEEEE. Germline trimming cut 4 bases from V and 0 bases from J; bases unmatched to any gene: 6. The CDR3 spans 16 residues.

CDR3 coding DNA: TGTGCCAGCAGTCCCCCGGGGGGCACTTCCAATGAGCAGTTCTTC. Translated: CASSPPGGTSNEQFF. V and J are TRBV28 and TRBJ2-1, with TRBD2 as a possible D gene (7 bases). Trimming shortened V by 5 bases and J by 6 bases, and 17 bases separated the two germline ends. The length of the CDR3 is 15 residues. Germline CDR1 and CDR2: MDHEN and SYDVKM.

The J gene is TRBJ2-7, the V gene TRBV18, with 8 bases matching TRBD1. J gave up 5 bases and V 5 bases, and 2 bases lay outside the gene matches. The CDR3 sequence is 12 residues long. CDR1 KGHSH and CDR2 LQKENI come from the germline V gene. The CDR3 spells CASSKTGDEQYF. DNA for the CDR3: TGTGCCAGCTCAAAGACAGGGGACGAGCAGTACTTC.

V gene TRBV9 combines with J gene TRBJ1-1; 9 bases are a match to TRBD1. The CDR3 consists of 13 residues. Germline CDR1 and CDR2: SGDLS and YYNGEE. V shed 2 bases, J shed 7 bases, and the junction held 3 bases outside the gene matches. Here the CDR3 reads CASSVTGGLEAFF. CDR3 coding DNA: TGTGCCAGCAGCGTGACAGGGGGGCTTGAAGCTTTCTTT.